Shown below are 8 T cell receptor beta chains from a single sample sequenced in a study of blood T cells in healthy people across ages. Combining a sample-barcoded 5' primer with a J-beta primer mix, a second PCR ran for roughly 6 to 12 cycles. TCRdb recomputed calls from the 5' RACE reads with MiXCR, one row per CDR3 protein. Here the sample spans about a million distinct CDR3 sequences, more than 30% being singletons. Material for sequencing was blood. These TCRs come from a man between 18 and 29 years old in good health.

In its sample, this clonotype was seen many times. V is TRBV4-1 and J is TRBJ2-1; 8 nucleotides line up with TRBD2. In germline, CDR1 is MGHRA, CDR2 YSYEKL. CDR3 length equals 16 residues. J gave up 5 bases and V 0 bases, and 6 bases lay outside the gene matches. The CDR3 nucleotides are TGCGCCAGCAGCCAAGATCGGCGGGGGGCCAACAATGAGCAGTTCTTC. This codes for CASSQDRRGANNEQFF.

The V gene is TRBV6-5, the J gene TRBJ1-1; TRBD1 matches at 7 bases. Germline-derived CDR1 and CDR2 are MNHEY and SVGAGI. The CDR3 loop spans 15 amino acids. V shed 6 bases, J shed 3 bases, and the junction held 10 bases outside the gene matches. The CDR3 region is CASSRSTGRDTEAFF. The DNA for the CDR3 is TGTGCCAGCAGCCGATCGACAGGGCGAGACACTGAAGCTTTCTTT.

The chain uses TRBV27 and TRBJ1-1, with 7 bases matching TRBD1. CDR1 is MNHEY and CDR2 is SMNVEV in the germline V gene (reference sequence). This CDR3 is 9 amino acids long. Losses at the gene ends were 7 bases for V and 11 bases for J; bases not matched to a gene: 1. The CDR3 DNA sequence: TGTGCCAGCAAACAGGGGGCTTTCTTT. Translated: CASKQGAFF.

This clonotype was observed a handful of times. The rearrangement links TRBV11-2 to TRBJ2-3; D gene uncertain. Germline-derived CDR1 and CDR2 are SGHAT and FQNNGV. The germline V and J ends were trimmed by 2 bases and 0 bases, with 9 bases remaining between them. The CDR3 loop spans 15 amino acids. For the CDR3, the DNA is TGTGCCAGCAGCTTAATAGGGCACAGCACAGATACGCAGTATTTT. Its protein product is CASSLIGHSTDTQYF.

This clonotype was detected only a few times. This chain links TRBV20-1 with TRBJ2-5; D remains unclear. CDR1 and CDR2 from the germline V gene are DFQATT and SNEGSKA (reference sequence). Trimming cost V 0 bases and J 1 base, with 12 bases left between them. CDR3 size: 15 residues. This chain's CDR3 is CSARDNRAVQETQYF. DNA for the CDR3: TGCAGTGCTAGAGATAATAGGGCGGTCCAAGAGACCCAGTACTTC.

In the case of this clonotype: The junction differs from germline at one of its ends, possibly a read error. The rearrangement joins TRBV6-1 to TRBJ1-2; D not resolved. This CDR3 contains 13 residues. Germline-derived CDR1 and CDR2 are MNHNS and SASEGT. CDR3 nucleotides: TGCGCCTGCCACCAACCATCTAACTATGGCTACACCTTC. Its translation: CACHQPSNYGYTF.

This clonotype was picked up a small number of times. This chain's CDR3 is CASKTTRDPDEKLFF. CDR3 nucleotide sequence: TGTGCCAGCAAAACTACCCGGGACCCGGATGAAAAACTGTTTTTT. The chain uses TRBV3-1 and TRBJ1-4; D might be TRBD1 (5 bases). The V end was cut by 7 bases, the J end by 6 bases, with 18 bases between. CDR3 size: 15 residues. Per germline, CDR1 LGHDT and CDR2 YNNKEL (reference sequence).

This clonotype was seen a handful of times. The chain joins TRBV5-1 to TRBJ1-5; 7 bases align to TRBD1. Trimming cost V 4 bases and J 5 bases; bases outside gene matches: 12. This CDR3 has 16 amino acids. Germline V gene data show CDR1 as SGHRS and CDR2 as YFSETQ. CDR3 coding DNA: TGCGCCAGCAGCCCCGGCCCCACAGGGGCCTATCAGCCCCAGCATTTT. Translated: CASSPGPTGAYQPQHF.